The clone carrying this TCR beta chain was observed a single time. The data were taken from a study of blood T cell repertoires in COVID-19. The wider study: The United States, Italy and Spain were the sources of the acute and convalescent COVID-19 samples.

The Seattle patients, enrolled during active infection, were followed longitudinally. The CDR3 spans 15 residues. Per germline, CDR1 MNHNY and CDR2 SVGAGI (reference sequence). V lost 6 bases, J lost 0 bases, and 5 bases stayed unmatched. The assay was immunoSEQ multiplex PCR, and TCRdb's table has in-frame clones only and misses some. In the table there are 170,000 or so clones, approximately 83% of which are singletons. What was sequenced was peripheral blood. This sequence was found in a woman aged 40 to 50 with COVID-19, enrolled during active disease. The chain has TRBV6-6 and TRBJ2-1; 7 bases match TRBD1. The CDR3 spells CASSYNRGSYNEQFF. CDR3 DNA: TGTGCCAGCAGCTACAACAGGGGCTCCTACAATGAGCAGTTCTTC.